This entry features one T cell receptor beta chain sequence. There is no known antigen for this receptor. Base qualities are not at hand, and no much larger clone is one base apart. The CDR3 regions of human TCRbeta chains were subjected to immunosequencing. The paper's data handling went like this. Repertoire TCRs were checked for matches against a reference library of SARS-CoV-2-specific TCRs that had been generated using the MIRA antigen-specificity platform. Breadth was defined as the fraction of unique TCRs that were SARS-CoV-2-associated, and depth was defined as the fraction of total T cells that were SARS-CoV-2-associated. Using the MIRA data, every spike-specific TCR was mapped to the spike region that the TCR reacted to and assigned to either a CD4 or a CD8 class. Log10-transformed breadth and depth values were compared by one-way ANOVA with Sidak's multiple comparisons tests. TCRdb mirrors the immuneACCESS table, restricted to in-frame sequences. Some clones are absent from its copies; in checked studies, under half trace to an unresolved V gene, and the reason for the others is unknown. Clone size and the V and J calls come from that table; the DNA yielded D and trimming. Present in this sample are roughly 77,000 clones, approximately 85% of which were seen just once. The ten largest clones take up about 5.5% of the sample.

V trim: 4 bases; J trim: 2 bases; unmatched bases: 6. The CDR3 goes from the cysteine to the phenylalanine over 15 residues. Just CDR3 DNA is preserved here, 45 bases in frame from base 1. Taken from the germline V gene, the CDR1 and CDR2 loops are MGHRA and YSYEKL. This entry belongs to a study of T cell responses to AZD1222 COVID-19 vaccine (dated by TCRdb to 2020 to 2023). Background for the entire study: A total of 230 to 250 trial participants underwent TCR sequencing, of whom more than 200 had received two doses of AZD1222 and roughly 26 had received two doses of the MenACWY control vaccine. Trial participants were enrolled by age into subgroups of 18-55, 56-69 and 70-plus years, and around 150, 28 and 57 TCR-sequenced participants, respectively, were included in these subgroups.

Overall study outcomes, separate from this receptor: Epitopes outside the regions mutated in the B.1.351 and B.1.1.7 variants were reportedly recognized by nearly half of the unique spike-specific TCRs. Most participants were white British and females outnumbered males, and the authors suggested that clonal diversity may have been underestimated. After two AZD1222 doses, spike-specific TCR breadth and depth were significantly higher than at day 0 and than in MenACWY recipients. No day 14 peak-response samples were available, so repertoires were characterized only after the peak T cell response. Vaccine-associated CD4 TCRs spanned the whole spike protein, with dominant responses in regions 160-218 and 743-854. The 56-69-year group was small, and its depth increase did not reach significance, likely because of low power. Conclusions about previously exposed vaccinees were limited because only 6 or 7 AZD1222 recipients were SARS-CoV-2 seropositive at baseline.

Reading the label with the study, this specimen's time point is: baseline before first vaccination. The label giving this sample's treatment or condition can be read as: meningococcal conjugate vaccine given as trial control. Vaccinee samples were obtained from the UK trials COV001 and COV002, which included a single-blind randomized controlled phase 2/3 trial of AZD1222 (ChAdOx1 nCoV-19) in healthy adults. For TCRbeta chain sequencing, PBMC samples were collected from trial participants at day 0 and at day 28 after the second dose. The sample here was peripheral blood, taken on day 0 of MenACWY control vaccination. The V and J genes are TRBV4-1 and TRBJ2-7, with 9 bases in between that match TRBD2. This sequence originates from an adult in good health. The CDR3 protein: CASSPRLAAPYEQYF. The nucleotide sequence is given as TGCGCCAGCAGCCCGCGACTAGCGGCCCCCTACGAGCAGTACTTC.